What follows describes a single TCR beta chain. This clonotype was observed at least ten times. The specificity of this receptor is unknown. The input lacks base qualities; no much larger clone sits a single base away. For repertoire sequencing, TCR beta CDR3 regions were amplified from RNA transcripts. The first round of RT-PCR was done with HTBI primers and the Qiagen OneStep RT-PCR kit, and was followed by a second round of multiplex PCR, then size selection and purification. The libraries underwent paired-end sequencing with 100 bp reads on an Illumina HiSeq2000. The study's processing was this. Reads were processed with SOAPnuke, discarding reads with adapters, uncalled bases, mean Phred below 15, or no exact constant-primer or identifier match. High-quality paired reads were merged with COPE v1.2.5. Clonotypes were defined as unique nucleotide sequences and were aligned to IMGT TRB V, D and J references using MiTCR v1.1. The analysis was limited to V-J combinations with a frequency above 0.0001, which together covered approximately 99% of repertoires. For each V-J combination, a TCR clonal expansion and chaos score was defined as the ratio of F50 clonal expansion to chaos observed in the TCRdist matrix. Features were reduced by Welch's t-statistics and random forest to around 14 V-J combinations, which fed a naive Bayes classifier. Thyroid-blood repertoire similarity was quantified with the Morisita-Horn index. Using fastp trimming at Q25 and MiXCR clonotype assembly, TCRdb reanalyzed the public sequencing data and kept in-frame beta chains. Merged by CDR3 protein, the rows form single entries marked with the most common genes and DNA. The V and J calls come from TCRdb's annotation, not from the publication. The table for this sample lists about 160,000 distinct CDR3 sequences; less than 45% of them were counted only once. The ten largest clones capture 4.5% to 6% of the sample.

CDR1 and CDR2 are read off the germline V gene (reference sequence) as MNHEY and SMNVEV. At the junction V is shortened by 6 bases and J by 1 base; bases outside the gene matches: 3. The CDR3 goes from the cysteine to the phenylalanine over 14 residues. CDR3 DNA is the only sequence kept; it has 42 bases, read in frame from the first base. Ophthalmopathy patients were characterized by moderately to severely active disease, a Clinical Activity Score of at least 3, a NOSPECS grade of at least 4, and a disease duration under 3 months. Anyone with other autoimmune diseases, uncontrolled infections, pregnancy or lactation was excluded from the study. Diagnosis relied on clinical symptoms, serum thyroxine, TRAb, thyroid ultrasound and orbital computed tomography. Using Ficoll-Paque density gradient centrifugation, PBMCs were isolated from 9 to 10 ml of fresh peripheral blood. Total RNA was extracted using Trizol reagent, and RNA quality was checked on an Agilent 2100 Bioanalyzer.

This sample stems from a study of Graves' ophthalmopathy and Graves' hyperthyroidism (dated by TCRdb to 2016 to 2019). In terms of the full investigation: Peripheral blood was collected at initial diagnosis, before any treatment. The study used TCR beta repertoire signatures to distinguish Graves' ophthalmopathy from Graves' hyperthyroidism and to predict progression to ophthalmopathy. In total, 135 blood samples were TCR-sequenced: 43 ophthalmopathy, some 80 hyperthyroidism and roughly 17 hyperthyroidism-to-ophthalmopathy patients. To explore V-J signatures that distinguish ophthalmopathy from hyperthyroidism, a discovery set of 100 patients was enrolled, made up of 40 to 45 with ophthalmopathy and under 65 with stable hyperthyroidism. An independent validation cohort was composed of some 18 hyperthyroidism patients and roughly 16 patients who later progressed from hyperthyroidism to ophthalmopathy. T-cell repertoires of thyroid tissue and blood were compared in five or six hyperthyroidism patients. After sampling, hyperthyroidism patients received methimazole starting at 30 mg daily, and ophthalmopathy patients received high-dose intravenous methylprednisolone. The 85 to 100 discovery patients were randomly split 7:3 into training and test sets. Beyond this particular receptor, the publication reports: In validation, the model predicted ophthalmopathy progression with more than 70% sensitivity and approximately 75% specificity; some 13 predicted patients were CT-confirmed with GO in a median of approximately 6.2 months. Most expanded thyroid clonotypes with a frequency above 0.001 also appeared in blood, which suggests that blood repertoires may reflect the immune response in the thyroid. No statistical method was used to predetermine the sample size, and group allocation was not hidden from the investigators. Ophthalmopathy was separated from stable hyperthyroidism by the 13-signature model with roughly 88% sensitivity and about 81% specificity in cross-validation and with 80%/75% in the test set.

The sequence derives from a woman in her thirties or forties with Graves' ophthalmopathy. Donor details come from another sample of the same person, matched by shared clones. The chain is encoded by TRBV27 joined to TRBJ1-5, with 7 middle bases fitting TRBD1. Sequencing input: peripheral blood. The DNA sequence follows: TGTGCCAGCAGAAAGACAGGGAGCAATCAGCCCCAGCATTTT. It encodes CASRKTGSNQPQHF.